A selection of T cell receptor beta chains follows, all from one sample in a study of CD8+ T cells in alopecia areata. Profiled with immunoSEQ multiplex PCR; TCRdb holds only in-frame clones, not every one. The repertoire holds some 170,000 clones, with about 72% as singletons. Here the sequenced sample was CD8+ T cells sorted from blood, taken at week 0. The receptors originated from a human donor with alopecia areata. The CDR3 runs from the conserved cysteine through the conserved F or W.

j_gene	v_gene	CDR3aa
TRBJ2-1	TRBV2	CASRSREQFF
TRBJ2-1	TRBV13	CASSFALAGVGNEQFF
TRBJ2-1	TRBV6-5	CASSYSSGSGDGEQFF
TRBJ2-7	TRBV25-1	CASSESAMGAEQYF
TRBJ2-7	TRBV29-1	CSVKGTGNYEQYF
TRBJ1-6	TRBV10-2	CASSLAGEYSPLHF
TRBJ2-1	TRBV29-1	CSVGPGQPSHSYNEQFF
TRBJ2-1	TRBV5-1	CASSLAASGKIGEQFF
TRBJ2-5	TRBV20-1	CSARRETQYF
TRBJ1-2	TRBV7-9	CASSLGTLHTF
TRBJ2-3	TRBV13	CASSPPLAPSTDTQYF
TRBJ2-1	TRBV29-1	CSVGTGEPLTWSYNEQFF
TRBJ1-5	TRBV4-1	CASSQDFGRAGQPQHF
TRBJ2-2	TRBV7-2	CASSPRGTANTGELFF
TRBJ1-2	TRBV6-5	CASSYSPGGYGYTF
TRBJ2-7	TRBV10-3	CAISDGSYEQYF
TRBJ1-1	TRBV6-5	CASSYGGTEAFF
TRBJ1-2	TRBV27	CASAEGTGLIYGYTF
TRBJ1-2	TRBV13	CASSRSGSVANYGYTF
TRBJ2-3	TRBV4-2	CASSLRTSADTQYF
TRBJ2-1	TRBV28	CASRDRGQYNEQFF
TRBJ1-1	TRBV4-2	CASSQGGVTGTEAFF
TRBJ2-5	TRBV5-4	CASSFRQAFQETQYF
TRBJ2-7	TRBV11-1	CASSFDTKDLWAYEQYF
TRBJ2-3	TRBV5-1	CASSLEWQTTDTQYF
TRBJ1-6	TRBV19	CASSLSYNSPLHF